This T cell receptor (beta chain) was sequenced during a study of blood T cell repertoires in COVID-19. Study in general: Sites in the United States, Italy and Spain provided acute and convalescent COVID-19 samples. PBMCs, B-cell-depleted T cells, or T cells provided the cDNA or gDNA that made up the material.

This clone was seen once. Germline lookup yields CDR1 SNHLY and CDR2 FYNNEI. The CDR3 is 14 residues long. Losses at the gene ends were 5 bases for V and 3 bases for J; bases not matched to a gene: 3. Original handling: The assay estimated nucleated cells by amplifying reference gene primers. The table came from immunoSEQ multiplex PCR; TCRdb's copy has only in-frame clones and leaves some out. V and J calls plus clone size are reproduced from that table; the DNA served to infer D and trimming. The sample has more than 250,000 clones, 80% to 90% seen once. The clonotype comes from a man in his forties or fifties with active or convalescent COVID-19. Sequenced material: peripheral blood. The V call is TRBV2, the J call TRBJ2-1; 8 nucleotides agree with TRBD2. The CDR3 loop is CASSLAGFYNEQFF. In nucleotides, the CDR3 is TGTGCCAGCAGTCTAGCGGGTTTCTACAATGAGCAGTTCTTC.